The source of this TCR beta chain is a study of blood T cell repertoires in COVID-19. On the study more broadly: Samples of COVID-19 (acute and convalescent) were obtained from the United States, Italy and Spain. The analysed material was cDNA or gDNA that came from T cells, B-cell-depleted T cells, or PBMCs.

Assignment of participants to cohorts was predicated upon participant-reported clinical history. The authors' processing: Amplified reference gene primers provided the basis for estimating nucleated cell counts. Method: immunoSEQ multiplex PCR; TCRdb's copy keeps in-frame clones and lacks some. Clone size and V and J calls were adopted from that table, with D and trimming inferred from the DNA. The sample has roughly 340,000 clones; approximately 89% are singletons. The clonotype originates from a man aged 35 to 55 in a cohort exposed to, infected with or recovered from COVID-19 (not recorded which). The sample consisted of PBMCs or T cells enriched from blood (not recorded which).

The CDR3: CASSSGADRGHTEAFF. Here the CDR3 DNA reads TGTGCCAGTAGTTCTGGGGCTGACAGGGGTCACACTGAAGCTTTCTTT. The V call is TRBV19, the J call TRBJ1-1; TRBD1 aligns across 8 bases. The CDR3 loop spans 16 amino acids. CDR1 is LNHDA, CDR2 SQIVND, per germline (reference sequence). Trimming took 5 bases from V and 3 from J; bases not matched to a gene: 11.